These 2 T cell receptor beta chains share one sample of origin, sequenced in a study of CD4 T cells in relation to SARS-CoV-2 and coronaviruses. Unexposed donor CD4+ T cells date from about 2011-2018, before the COVID-19 pandemic. After roughly ten days of culture, CD4+ T cells were isolated. TCRdb's copy holds only in-frame clones and misses some; the assay was immunoSEQ multiplex PCR. The table lists 26,000 or so clones, around two thirds of them singletons. No antigen has been identified for these receptors. The sample comprised CD4+ T cells from PBMCs, cultured in vitro. The receptors here all came from a human donor in good health.

This chain joins TRBV12-3 or TRBV12-4 and TRBJ2-7; D gene ambiguous. The V end was cut by 3 bases, the J end by 3 bases, with 9 bases between. CDR3 length equals 13 residues. CDR3 sequence reads: CASSLYGSYEQYF. The CDR3 nucleotides read TGTGCCAGCAGTTTGTATGGCAGCTACGAGCAGTACTTC.

The chain combines TRBV11-2 with TRBJ2-7, with 8 bases that match TRBD1. J lost 7 bases, V lost 5 bases, and 10 bases had no gene match. The V gene's germline CDR1 is SGHAT and CDR2 FQNNGV. The CDR3 covers 14 residues. The CDR3 DNA sequence: TGTGCCAGCAGCGATATCAGGGGGCGCGGGGAGCAGTACTTC. It encodes CASSDIRGRGEQYF.